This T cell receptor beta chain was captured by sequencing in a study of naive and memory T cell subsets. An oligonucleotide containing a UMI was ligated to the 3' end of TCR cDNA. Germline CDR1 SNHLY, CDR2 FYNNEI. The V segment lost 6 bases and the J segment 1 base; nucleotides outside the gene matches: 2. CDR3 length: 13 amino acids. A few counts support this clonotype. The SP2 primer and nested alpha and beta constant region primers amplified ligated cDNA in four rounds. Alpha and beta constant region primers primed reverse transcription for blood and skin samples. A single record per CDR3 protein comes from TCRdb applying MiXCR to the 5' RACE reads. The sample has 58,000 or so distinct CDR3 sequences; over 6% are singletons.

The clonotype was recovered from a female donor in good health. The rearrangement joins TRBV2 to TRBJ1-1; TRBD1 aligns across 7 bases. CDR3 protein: CASRGQANTEAFF. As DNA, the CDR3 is TGTGCCAGCAGAGGACAGGCGAACACTGAAGCTTTCTTT.